Shown below are 14 T cell receptor beta chains from a single sample sequenced in a study of Ad26.COV2.S vaccination and SARS-CoV-2 variants. Treatment of the sample: about 20 received Ad26.COV2.S at low or high dose, single or two shots; about 5 received placebo; per-sample allocation not given. The samples were gathered on day 63 after the first injection of vaccine or placebo. Generated by immunoSEQ multiplex PCR, the TCRdb table keeps only in-frame clones and is missing some. Seen here are approximately 300,000 clones, 85% to 90% observed once, and the top ten hold less than 2%. Specimen: peripheral blood, collected in a trial of Ad26.COV2.S vaccine versus placebo. Receptor source: a person between 18 and 65 years old who received the Ad26.COV2.S COVID-19 vaccine or a placebo.

V is TRBV4-2 and J is TRBJ2-5; TRBD2 is a possible D gene (6 bases). V lost 3 bases to trimming and J lost 4 bases, with 18 bases between them. The germline V gene encodes CDR1 LGHNA and CDR2 YNFKEQ. This CDR3 contains 16 residues. CDR3 DNA: TGTGCCAGCAGCCATCTTAGTAGCGGAGGGTCAGAGACCCAGTACTTC. It is translated as CASSHLSSGGSETQYF.

V and J are TRBV4-1 and TRBJ2-1, with 12 nucleotides matching TRBD2. CDR3 length: 18 amino acids. V shed 4 bases and J 2 bases; nucleotides not matched to a gene: 9. Germline V gives CDR1 MGHRA, CDR2 YSYEKL. Here the CDR3 reads CASSPRASGGAPYNEQFF. The CDR3 DNA follows: TGCGCCAGCAGCCCGCGGGCTAGCGGGGGGGCCCCCTACAATGAGCAGTTCTTC.

This chain links TRBV12-3 or TRBV12-4 with TRBJ1-5; D might be TRBD1 (6 bases). Trimming removed 2 bases from V and 10 bases from J, with 12 bases in between. The CDR3 has 13 amino acids. The CDR3 nucleotides are TGTGCCAGCAGTTTAATGGGGGCGGCTCCCCAGCATTTT. Its protein is CASSLMGAAPQHF.

The rearrangement joins TRBV5-1 to TRBJ2-3; TRBD1 is a possible D gene (5 bases). Germline V gives CDR1 SGHRS, CDR2 YFSETQ. The ends were cut back, 2 bases at V and 3 bases at J, with 13 bases in the middle. The CDR3 has 15 residues. Here the CDR3 DNA reads TGCGCCAGCAGCTTTCCTCAGGGCCAGACAGATACGCAGTATTTT. Translation gives CASSFPQGQTDTQYF.

The J gene is TRBJ2-7, the V gene TRBV2; the D gene could be TRBD1 or TRBD2 (6 bases each). CDR1 is SNHLY, CDR2 FYNNEI, per germline. Trimming left V 6 bases short and J 6 bases short, with 18 bases between. The CDR3 runs to 14 residues. The CDR3 DNA is TGTGCCAGCAGATGGGACACCCCGGAGGGCGAGCAGTACTTC. Its translation is CASRWDTPEGEQYF.

V is TRBV7-9 and J is TRBJ1-2; D is perhaps TRBD1 (5 bases). Germline V CDR1 and CDR2: SEHNR, FQNEAQ (reference sequence). This CDR3 is 14 amino acids long. V was clipped by 3 bases and J by 8 bases, with 16 bases between them. The CDR3 DNA reads as TGTGCCAGCAGCTTGGTACAGGCTAATTTCGGCTACACCTTC. Encoded protein: CASSLVQANFGYTF.

The chain combines TRBV5-1 with TRBJ1-4; tentatively, D is TRBD1 (5 bases). Germline CDR1 SGHRS, CDR2 YFSETQ. V shed 2 bases and J shed 6 bases, with 11 bases lying between them. This CDR3 is 14 amino acids long. The CDR3 DNA is TGCGCCAGCAGCTTTCAGGGTCCTTATGAAAAACTGTTTTTT. Its protein is CASSFQGPYEKLFF.

A few counts support this clone. The gene calls are TRBV6-6 and TRBJ1-5; D might be TRBD1 (5 bases). The CDR3 has 15 residues. V lost 6 bases and J 2 bases, leaving 14 bases between the germline ends. Germline CDR1 and CDR2: MNHNY and SVGAGI (reference sequence). The CDR3 region has the DNA TGTGCCAGCAGAAATCAGGGAGGAGGCAATCAGCCCCAGCATTTT. Protein: CASRNQGGGNQPQHF.

The chain is built from TRBV9 and TRBJ1-5; D not certain. V lost 0 bases, J lost 7 bases, and 14 bases lay in between. This CDR3 spans 15 amino acids. Germline-derived CDR1 and CDR2 are SGDLS and YYNGEE. The chain's CDR3 is CASSVEMGSGQPQHF. CDR3 DNA sequence: TGTGCCAGCAGCGTAGAGATGGGGTCGGGCCAGCCCCAGCATTTT.

This sequence joins TRBV6-5 and TRBJ1-5; the D gene is possibly TRBD1 (5 bases). The CDR3 runs to 13 residues. V gave up 4 bases and J gave up 7 bases, with 11 bases separating them. CDR1 is MNHEY and CDR2 is SVGAGI in the germline V gene. The CDR3 DNA follows: TGTGCCAGCAGTTTAAGGAGGGGACAGCCCCAGCATTTT. Amino acid sequence: CASSLRRGQPQHF.

This chain joins TRBV10-3 and TRBJ2-5, with TRBD1 identical over 12 bases. This CDR3 is built from 16 residues. In germline, CDR1 is ENHRY, CDR2 SYGVKD. The trim removed 10 bases at V and 5 bases at J, leaving 14 bases unmatched. CDR3: CATREGTGGNGETQYF. The CDR3 DNA reads TGTGCCACACGAGAAGGGACAGGGGGCAACGGGGAGACCCAGTACTTC.

The chain uses TRBV7-2 and TRBJ1-2; D gene ambiguous. Germline-derived CDR1 and CDR2 are SGHTA and FQGNSA. V was clipped by 7 bases and J by 7 bases, with 16 bases between them. CDR3 length: 13 residues. CDR3: CASTDLLDLGYTF. CDR3 nucleotide sequence: TGTGCCAGCACCGACCTCCTAGACCTTGGCTACACCTTC.

In its sample, this clone was seen a few times. This chain uses TRBV10-3 with TRBJ1-2, with 7 nucleotides matching TRBD1. J gave up 4 bases and V 3 bases, and 2 bases lay outside the gene matches. Germline V gene lookup returns CDR1 ENHRY and CDR2 SYGVKD. This CDR3 region has 13 residues. CDR3 nucleotide sequence: TGTGCCATCAGTGACTACAGGGGCTATGGCTACACCTTC. It yields the protein CAISDYRGYGYTF.

This chain joins TRBV5-6 and TRBJ1-2; TRBD1 aligns across 8 bases. This CDR3 has 15 residues. Germline assignment: CDR1 SGHDT and CDR2 YYEEEE. The J segment lost 4 bases and the V segment lost 7 bases, leaving 12 bases of the junction unmatched. The CDR3 sequence is CASAVQGARGYGYTF. As DNA, the CDR3 is TGTGCCAGCGCCGTTCAGGGGGCGCGTGGCTATGGCTACACCTTC.